The source of this T cell receptor (beta chain) is a study of beta chain features in type 1 diabetes. Study details: Patients and healthy donors were similar in age, gender and cell yields.

CDR1 is LNHDA and CDR2 is SQIVND in the germline V gene (reference sequence). This CDR3 is 13 amino acids long. V was pared by 6 bases and J by 3 bases, with 4 bases of the junction left unmatched. Regarding the study as a whole: PCR may have favored shorter templates equally in patients and controls. A definitive answer on HLA type influencing TCRB rearrangement was not reached here.

TCRB transcripts that were expressed got sequenced, as all of the isolated RNA had been reverse transcribed. Clones were sequenced by immunoSEQ multiplex PCR, and TCRdb holds only the in-frame ones, with some missing. The sample comprises 360,000 or so clones, around 19% of which are singletons, and around 0.04% rests with the top ten. In regard to this clone: No antigen is known for it.

Input material: naive CD4+ T cells from blood. V usage is TRBV19 and J usage is TRBJ2-7; TRBD1 matches 8 bases. The TCR comes from a woman in her late teens or twenties in good health. CDR3 sequence: CASRRTGNYEQYF. The CDR3 region has the DNA TGTGCCAGTAGACGGACAGGGAACTACGAGCAGTACTTC.